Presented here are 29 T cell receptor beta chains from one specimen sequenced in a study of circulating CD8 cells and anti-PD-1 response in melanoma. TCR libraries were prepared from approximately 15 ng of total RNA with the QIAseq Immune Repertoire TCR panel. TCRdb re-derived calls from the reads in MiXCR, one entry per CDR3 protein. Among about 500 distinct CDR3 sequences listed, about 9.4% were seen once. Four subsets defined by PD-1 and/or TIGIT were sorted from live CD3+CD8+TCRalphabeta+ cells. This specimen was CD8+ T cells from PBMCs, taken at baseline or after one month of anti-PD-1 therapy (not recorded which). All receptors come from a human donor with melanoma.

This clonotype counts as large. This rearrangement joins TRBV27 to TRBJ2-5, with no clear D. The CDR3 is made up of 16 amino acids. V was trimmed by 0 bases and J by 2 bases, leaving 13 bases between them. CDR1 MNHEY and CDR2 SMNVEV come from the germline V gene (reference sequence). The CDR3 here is CASSLSYGLRQETQYF. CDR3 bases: TGTGCCAGCAGTTTATCTTATGGTTTACGTCAAGAGACCCAGTACTTC.

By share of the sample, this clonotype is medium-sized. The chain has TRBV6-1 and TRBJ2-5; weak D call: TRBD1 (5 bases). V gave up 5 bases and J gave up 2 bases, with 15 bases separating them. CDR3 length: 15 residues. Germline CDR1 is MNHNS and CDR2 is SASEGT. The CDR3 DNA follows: TGTGCCAGCAGTCAATACAGGCAACTTCAAGAGACCCAGTACTTC. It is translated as CASSQYRQLQETQYF.

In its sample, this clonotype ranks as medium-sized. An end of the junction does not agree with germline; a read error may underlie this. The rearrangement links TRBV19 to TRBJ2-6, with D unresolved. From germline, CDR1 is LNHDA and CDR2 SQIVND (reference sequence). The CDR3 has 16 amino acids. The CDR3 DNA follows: TGTGCCGGTAGTATGAATCCCCCTGGAGGGGCCAACGTCCTGACTTTC. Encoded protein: CAGSMNPPGGANVLTF.

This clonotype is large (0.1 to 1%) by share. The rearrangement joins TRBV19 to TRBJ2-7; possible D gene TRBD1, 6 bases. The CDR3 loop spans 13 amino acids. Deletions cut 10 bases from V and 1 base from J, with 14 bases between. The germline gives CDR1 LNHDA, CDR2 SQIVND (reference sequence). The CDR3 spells CATRDNPSYEQYF. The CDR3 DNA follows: TGTGCCACCCGGGACAATCCTTCCTACGAGCAGTACTTC. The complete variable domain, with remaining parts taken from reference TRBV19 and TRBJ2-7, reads DGGITQSPKYLFRKEGQNVTLSCEQNLNHDAMYWYRQDPGQGLRLIYYSQIVNDFQKGDIAEGYSVSREKKESFPLTVTSAQKNPTAFYLCATRDNPSYEQYFGPGTRLTVT.

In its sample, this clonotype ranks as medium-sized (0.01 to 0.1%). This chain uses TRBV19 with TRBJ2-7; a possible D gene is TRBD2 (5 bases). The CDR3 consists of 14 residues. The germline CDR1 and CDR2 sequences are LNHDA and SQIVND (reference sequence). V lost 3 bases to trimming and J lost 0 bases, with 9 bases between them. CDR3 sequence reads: CASSILASSYEQYF. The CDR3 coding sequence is TGTGCCAGTAGTATCCTAGCCAGCTCCTACGAGCAGTACTTC. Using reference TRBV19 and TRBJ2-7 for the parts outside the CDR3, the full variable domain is DGGITQSPKYLFRKEGQNVTLSCEQNLNHDAMYWYRQDPGQGLRLIYYSQIVNDFQKGDIAEGYSVSREKKESFPLTVTSAQKNPTAFYLCASSILASSYEQYFGPGTRLTVT.

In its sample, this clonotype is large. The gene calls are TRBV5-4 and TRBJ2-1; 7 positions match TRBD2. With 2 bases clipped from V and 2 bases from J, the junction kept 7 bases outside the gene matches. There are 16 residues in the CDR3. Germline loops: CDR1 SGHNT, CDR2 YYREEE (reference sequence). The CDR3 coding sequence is TGTGCCAGCAGCTTTTTAGCTAGCGGCGCCTACAATGAGCAGTTCTTC. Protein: CASSFLASGAYNEQFF.

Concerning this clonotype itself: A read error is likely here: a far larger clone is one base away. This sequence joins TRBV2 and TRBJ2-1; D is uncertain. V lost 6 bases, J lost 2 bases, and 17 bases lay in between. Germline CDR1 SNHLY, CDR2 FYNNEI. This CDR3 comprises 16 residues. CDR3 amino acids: CASSFLAGGAYNEQFF. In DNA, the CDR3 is TGTGCCAGCAGCTTTTTAGCTGGCGGCGCCTACAATGAGCAGTTCTTC.

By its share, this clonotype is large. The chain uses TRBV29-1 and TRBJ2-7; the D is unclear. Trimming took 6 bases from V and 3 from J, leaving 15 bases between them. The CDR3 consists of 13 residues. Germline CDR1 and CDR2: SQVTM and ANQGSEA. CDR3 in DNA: TGCAGCGTGGCTCCCGGGCCGATCTACGAGCAGTACTTC. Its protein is CSVAPGPIYEQYF.

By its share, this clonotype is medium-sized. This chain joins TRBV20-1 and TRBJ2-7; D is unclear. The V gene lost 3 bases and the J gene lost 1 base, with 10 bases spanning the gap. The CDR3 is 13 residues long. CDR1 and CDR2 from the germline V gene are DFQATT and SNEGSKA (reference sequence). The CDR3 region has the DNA TGCAGTGCTAGTTGGTCAGCGTCCTACGAGCAGTACTTC. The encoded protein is CSASWSASYEQYF.

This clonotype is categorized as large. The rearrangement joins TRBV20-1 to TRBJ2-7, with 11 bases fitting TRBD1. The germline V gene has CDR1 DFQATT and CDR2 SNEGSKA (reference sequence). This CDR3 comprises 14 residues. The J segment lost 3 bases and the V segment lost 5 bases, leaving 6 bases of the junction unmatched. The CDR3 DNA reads TGCAGTGCTGAACCCGGGACAGGGGGCTACGAGCAGTACTTC. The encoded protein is CSAEPGTGGYEQYF.

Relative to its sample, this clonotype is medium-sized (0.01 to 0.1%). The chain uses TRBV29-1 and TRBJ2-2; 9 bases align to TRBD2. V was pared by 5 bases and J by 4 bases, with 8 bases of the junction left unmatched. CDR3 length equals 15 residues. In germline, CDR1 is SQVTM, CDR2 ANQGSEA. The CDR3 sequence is CSVPGGGRATGELFF. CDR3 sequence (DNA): TGCAGCGTTCCCGGGGGCGGGAGGGCCACCGGGGAGCTGTTTTTT.

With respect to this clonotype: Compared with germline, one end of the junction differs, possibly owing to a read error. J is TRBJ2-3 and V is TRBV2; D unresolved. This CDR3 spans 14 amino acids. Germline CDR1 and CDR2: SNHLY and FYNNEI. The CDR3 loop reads CASSEGRSIDTQYF. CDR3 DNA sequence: TGCGCCAGCAGTGAAGGGCGGAGCATAGATACGCAGTATTTT.

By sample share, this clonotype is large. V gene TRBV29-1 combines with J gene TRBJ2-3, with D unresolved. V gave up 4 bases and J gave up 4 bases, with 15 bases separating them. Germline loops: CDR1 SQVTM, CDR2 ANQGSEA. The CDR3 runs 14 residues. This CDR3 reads CSVVWGTDPDTQYF. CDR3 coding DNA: TGCAGCGTTGTTTGGGGAACGGATCCAGATACGCAGTATTTT.

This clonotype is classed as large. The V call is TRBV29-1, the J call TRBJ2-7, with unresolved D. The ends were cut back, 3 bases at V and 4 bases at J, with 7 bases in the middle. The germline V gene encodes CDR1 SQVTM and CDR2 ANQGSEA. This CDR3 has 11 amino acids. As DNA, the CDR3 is TGCAGCGTTGAGGCTCGATACGAGCAGTACTTC. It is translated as CSVEARYEQYF.

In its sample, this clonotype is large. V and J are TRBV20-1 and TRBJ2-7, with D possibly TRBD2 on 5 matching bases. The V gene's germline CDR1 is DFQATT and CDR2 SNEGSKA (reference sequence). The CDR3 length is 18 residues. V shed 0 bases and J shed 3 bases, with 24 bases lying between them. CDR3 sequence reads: CSARDPTSGSSTVYEQYF. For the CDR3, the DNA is TGCAGTGCTAGAGACCCGACATCGGGTTCTAGCACCGTCTACGAGCAGTACTTC.

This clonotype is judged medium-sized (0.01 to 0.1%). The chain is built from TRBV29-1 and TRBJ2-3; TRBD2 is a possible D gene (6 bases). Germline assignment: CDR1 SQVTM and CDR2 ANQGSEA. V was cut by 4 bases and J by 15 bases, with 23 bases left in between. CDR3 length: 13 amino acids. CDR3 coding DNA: TGCAGCGTTGTAACGGGGGATTTTCGGGAGTTATATTTT. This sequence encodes CSVVTGDFRELYF.

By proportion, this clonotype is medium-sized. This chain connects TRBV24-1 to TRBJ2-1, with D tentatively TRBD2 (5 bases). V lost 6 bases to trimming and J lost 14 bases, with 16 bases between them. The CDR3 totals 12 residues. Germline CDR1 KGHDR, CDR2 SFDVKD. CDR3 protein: CATSPLGGPKFF. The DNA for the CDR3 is TGTGCCACCAGTCCTTTAGGCGGGCCGAAGTTCTTC.

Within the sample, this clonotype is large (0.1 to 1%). The CDR3 region is CATSVRSPGELFF. The DNA of the CDR3 is TGTGCCACCAGTGTAAGGAGCCCCGGGGAGCTGTTTTTT. This chain connects TRBV24-1 to TRBJ2-2; unclear D gene. The length of the CDR3 is 13 residues. Trimming took off 5 bases at V and 6 bases at J, with 9 bases between the two ends. The germline CDR1 and CDR2 sequences are KGHDR and SFDVKD.

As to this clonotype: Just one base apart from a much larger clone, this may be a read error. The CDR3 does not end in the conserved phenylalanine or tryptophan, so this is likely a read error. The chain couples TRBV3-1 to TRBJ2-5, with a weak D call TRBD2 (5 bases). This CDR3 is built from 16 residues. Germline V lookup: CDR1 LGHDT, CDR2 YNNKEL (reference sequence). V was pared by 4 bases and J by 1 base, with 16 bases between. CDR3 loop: CASSLSTGSTQETQYL. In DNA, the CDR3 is TGTGCCAGCAGCCTAAGCACTGGGAGTACCCAAGAGACCCAGTACCTC.

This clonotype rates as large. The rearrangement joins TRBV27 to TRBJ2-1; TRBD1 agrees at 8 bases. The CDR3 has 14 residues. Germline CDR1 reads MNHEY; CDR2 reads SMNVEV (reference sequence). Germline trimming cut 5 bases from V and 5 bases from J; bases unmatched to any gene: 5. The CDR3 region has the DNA TGTGCCAGCAGTATTAACAGGGGGGACAATGAGCAGTTCTTC. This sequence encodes CASSINRGDNEQFF.

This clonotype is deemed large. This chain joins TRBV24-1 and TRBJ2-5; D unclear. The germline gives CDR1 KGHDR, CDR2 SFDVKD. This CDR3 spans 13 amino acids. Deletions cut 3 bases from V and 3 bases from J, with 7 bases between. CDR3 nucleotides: TGTGCCACCAGTGATCAGCCGAAAGAGACCCAGTACTTC. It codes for CATSDQPKETQYF.

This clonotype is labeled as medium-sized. The CDR3 protein is CASSPTPWAALPQHF. The CDR3 bases are TGTGCCAGTAGTCCGACACCCTGGGCGGCTCTGCCCCAGCATTTT. The rearrangement uses TRBV19 and TRBJ1-5; D call uncertain. V lost 5 bases and J 9 bases, leaving 20 bases between the germline ends. In germline, CDR1 is LNHDA, CDR2 SQIVND (reference sequence). This CDR3 spans 15 amino acids.

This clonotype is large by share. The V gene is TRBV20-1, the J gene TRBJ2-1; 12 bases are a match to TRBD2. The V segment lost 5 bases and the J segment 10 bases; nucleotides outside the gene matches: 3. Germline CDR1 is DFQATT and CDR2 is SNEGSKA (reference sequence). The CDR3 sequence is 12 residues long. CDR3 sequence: CSARGLAGEQFF. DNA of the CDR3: TGCAGTGCTCGCGGACTAGCGGGGGAGCAGTTCTTC.

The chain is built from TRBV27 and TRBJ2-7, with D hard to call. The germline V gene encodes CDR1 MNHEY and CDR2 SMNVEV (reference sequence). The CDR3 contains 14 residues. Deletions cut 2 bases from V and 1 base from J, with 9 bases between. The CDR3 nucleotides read TGTGCCAGCAGTTTAATCGGCCAGTCCTACGAGCAGTACTTC. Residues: CASSLIGQSYEQYF.

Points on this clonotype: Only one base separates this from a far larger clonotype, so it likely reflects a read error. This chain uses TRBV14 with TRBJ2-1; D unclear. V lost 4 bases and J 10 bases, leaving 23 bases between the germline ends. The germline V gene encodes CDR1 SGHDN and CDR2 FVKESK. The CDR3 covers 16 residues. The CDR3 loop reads CASSLLDKKIAYEQFF. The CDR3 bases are TGTGCCAGCAGCCTGCTGGATAAGAAAATAGCCTACGAGCAGTTCTTC.

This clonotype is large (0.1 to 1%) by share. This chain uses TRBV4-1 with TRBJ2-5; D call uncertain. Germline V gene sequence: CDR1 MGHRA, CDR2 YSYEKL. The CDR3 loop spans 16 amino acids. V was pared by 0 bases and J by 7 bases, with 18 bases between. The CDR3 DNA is TGCGCCAGCAGCCAAGATGGAATGGGCGGCCTAGGGACCCAGTACTTC. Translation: CASSQDGMGGLGTQYF.

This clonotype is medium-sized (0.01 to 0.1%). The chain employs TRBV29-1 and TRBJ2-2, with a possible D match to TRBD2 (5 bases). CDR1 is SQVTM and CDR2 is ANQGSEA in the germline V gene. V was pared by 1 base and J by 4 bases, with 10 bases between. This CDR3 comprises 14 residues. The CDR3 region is CSVEGGHGTGELFF. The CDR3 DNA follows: TGCAGCGTTGAAGGAGGGCATGGCACCGGGGAGCTGTTTTTT.

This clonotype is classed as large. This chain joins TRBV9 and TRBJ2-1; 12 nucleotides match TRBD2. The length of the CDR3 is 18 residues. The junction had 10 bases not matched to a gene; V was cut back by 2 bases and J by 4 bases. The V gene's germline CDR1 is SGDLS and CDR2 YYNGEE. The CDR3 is CASSVLNAGLAGYNEQFF. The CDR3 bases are TGTGCCAGCAGCGTCCTCAACGCGGGACTAGCGGGTTACAATGAGCAGTTCTTC.

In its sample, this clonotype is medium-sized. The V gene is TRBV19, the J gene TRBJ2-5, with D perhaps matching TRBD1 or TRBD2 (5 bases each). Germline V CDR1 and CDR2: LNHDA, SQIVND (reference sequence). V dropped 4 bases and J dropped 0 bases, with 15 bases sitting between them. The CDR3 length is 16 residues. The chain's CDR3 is CASSTPLTGHQETQYF. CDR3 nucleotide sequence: TGTGCCAGTAGTACCCCCCTGACGGGACACCAAGAGACCCAGTACTTC.